This T cell receptor beta chain derives from a study of T cell clones after liver transplantation. In the study overall: Third-party-reactive TCRbeta sequences from pre-transplant mixed lymphocyte reactions served as antigen-independent comparators. Subjects received no induction therapy and standard immunosuppression until randomization at 12-24 months post-transplant. Study-level findings and limits: A significant post-transplant drop in circulating graft-donor-reactive CD4 TCRbeta sequences occurred in most of the 8 subjects.

Assay used: immunoSEQ multiplex PCR; TCRdb lists only in-frame clones, some missing. The sample shows about 45,000 clones, just over 85% of them seen only once. The CDR3 extends over 14 amino acids. Germline-derived CDR1 and CDR2 are LNHDA and SQIVND (reference sequence). The V end lost 7 bases, the J end lost 9 bases, and 16 bases lay between the germline ends. In the case of this clone: What it binds is not known.

The source was CD4+ T cells from blood, collected 24 months after liver transplant. V usage is TRBV19 and J usage is TRBJ1-6, with D unresolved. The origin of this receptor is a human patient who received a liver transplant. These T cells may partly come from the graft donor. CDR3 residues: CASTGGVLSSPLHF. The CDR3 bases are TGTGCCAGTACGGGCGGGGTTTTGAGTTCACCCCTCCACTTT.